These 30 T cell receptor beta chains share one sample of origin, sequenced in a study of cytomegalovirus exposure and HLA in healthy donors. 13 Jbeta primers and 60 Vbeta primers were used for the PCR. Some clones are missing from TCRdb's copy, which holds only in-frame ones; the method was immunoSEQ multiplex PCR. The sample features roughly 200,000 clones, with roughly 6.7% in its top ten. The sequenced sample was PBMCs. These receptors were taken from a man younger than 45 in good health and CMV-seronegative.

V gene TRBV4-1 combines with J gene TRBJ1-4; D is uncertain. Trimming took off 3 bases at V and 1 base at J, with 9 bases between the two ends. The CDR3 is 15 residues long. Germline V gene data show CDR1 as MGHRA and CDR2 as YSYEKL. The CDR3 is CASSQRQVTNEKLFF. The CDR3 DNA reads as TGCGCCAGCAGCCAGCGCCAAGTAACTAATGAAAAACTGTTTTTT.

The CDR3 sequence is CASSLEGVQETQYF. CDR3 coding DNA: TGTGCCAGCAGCTTAGAAGGGGTCCAAGAGACCCAGTACTTC. J is TRBJ2-5 and V is TRBV5-6, with a tentative D call TRBD1 (5 bases). Deletions cut 2 bases from V and 1 base from J, with 9 bases between. This CDR3 comprises 14 residues. Germline V gene lookup returns CDR1 SGHDT and CDR2 YYEEEE.

The chain combines TRBV5-1 with TRBJ2-1; D is perhaps TRBD1 (7 bases). Germline-derived CDR1 and CDR2 are SGHRS and YFSETQ. The germline V and J ends were trimmed by 4 bases and 0 bases, with 17 bases remaining between them. The CDR3 loop spans 17 amino acids. The CDR3, as DNA: TGCGCCAGCAGCACGGGCGGGACAGCGATCTCCTACAATGAGCAGTTCTTC. Translation gives CASSTGGTAISYNEQFF.

The chain links TRBV5-1 to TRBJ1-1, with 8 bases lining up with TRBD1. Germline V CDR1 and CDR2: SGHRS, YFSETQ. The CDR3 is 14 amino acids. V dropped 2 bases and J dropped 3; count of bases not matched to a gene: 3. The CDR3 DNA reads TGCGCCAGCAGCTTAGGACAGGGCTACACTGAAGCTTTCTTT. Its protein is CASSLGQGYTEAFF.

The chain recombines TRBV30 with TRBJ2-3; 10 bases fit TRBD1. Trimming cost V 5 bases and J 3 bases; bases outside gene matches: 8. Germline V CDR1 and CDR2: GTSNPN, SVGIG (reference sequence). The CDR3 spans 15 residues. The DNA of the CDR3 is TGTGCCTGGGTTCAGACAGGGGGCGCTACAGATACGCAGTATTTT. As protein: CAWVQTGGATDTQYF.

The genes are TRBV11-2 and TRBJ1-1; 8 bases agree with TRBD1. J lost 5 bases, V lost 5 bases, and 4 bases had no gene match. The CDR3 has 13 residues. From germline, CDR1 is SGHAT and CDR2 FQNNGV. The DNA for the CDR3 is TGTGCCAGCAGCCAGGACAGGGTGACTGAAGCTTTCTTT. This sequence encodes CASSQDRVTEAFF.

The V call is TRBV10-1, the J call TRBJ2-2; no clear D. Germline CDR1 and CDR2: WNHNN and SYGVQD (reference sequence). V lost 2 bases, J lost 0 bases, and 7 bases lay in between. CDR3 length: 15 residues. CDR3 coding DNA: TGCGCCAGCAGTGAGCCCGGGTCGAACACCGGGGAGCTGTTTTTT. Translating it yields CASSEPGSNTGELFF.

This chain connects TRBV2 to TRBJ2-5; D may be TRBD1 (5 bases). The J call may be faulty, since TRBJ2-7 better matches the DNA end. The germline CDR1 and CDR2 sequences are SNHLY and FYNNEI. CDR3 size: 14 residues. Here the CDR3 DNA reads TGTGCCAGCACCACGCAGGGCCAGGACTACGAGCAGTACTTC. It specifies CASTTQGQDYEQYF.

This chain joins TRBV30 and TRBJ1-5, with D uncertain. CDR1 GTSNPN and CDR2 SVGIG come from the germline V gene (reference sequence). The CDR3 runs to 13 residues. V lost 3 bases and J lost 5, with 11 bases in between. CDR3 in amino acids: CAWSTIADQPQHF. Here the CDR3 DNA reads TGTGCCTGGAGCACTATAGCGGATCAGCCCCAGCATTTT.

The chain joins TRBV27 to TRBJ1-4; no firm D call. Germline V gene data show CDR1 as MNHEY and CDR2 as SMNVEV (reference sequence). This CDR3 is built from 15 residues. V was pared by 2 bases and J by 5 bases, with 12 bases between. Here the CDR3 reads CASSLPWERNEKLFF. In nucleotides, the CDR3 is TGTGCCAGCAGTTTACCATGGGAGAGGAATGAAAAACTGTTTTTT.

As to this clone: The CDR3 ends on some other residue instead of the conserved phenylalanine or tryptophan, so this is likely a read error. The CDR3, as DNA: TGTGCCAGCAGCTTGGACAGGGGGAATTCACCCCTCCACCTT. Its protein is CASSLDRGNSPLHL. This chain connects TRBV5-6 to TRBJ1-6; TRBD1 agrees at 8 bases. The J segment lost 7 bases and the V segment lost 0 bases, leaving 0 bases of the junction unmatched. There are 14 residues in the CDR3. CDR1 SGHDT and CDR2 YYEEEE come from the germline V gene.

The J gene is TRBJ1-6, the V gene TRBV6-5; D gene unclear. CDR3 length: 15 amino acids. Trimming stripped 0 bases from V and 8 bases from J, with 11 bases between. Looked up from germline, CDR1 is MNHEY and CDR2 is SVGAGI. The CDR3 DNA sequence: TGTGCCAGCAGTTACTCGAGGGTCGGGGATTCACCCCTCCACTTT. Its protein product is CASSYSRVGDSPLHF.

The chain joins TRBV27 to TRBJ2-7; a possible D gene is TRBD1 (5 bases). This CDR3 is built from 13 residues. Per germline, CDR1 MNHEY and CDR2 SMNVEV (reference sequence). V was shortened by 8 bases and J by 0 bases, with 11 bases between the two germline ends. The CDR3 sequence: CASVSTVSYEQYF. CDR3 in DNA: TGTGCCAGCGTCTCGACAGTCTCCTACGAGCAGTACTTC.

The J gene is TRBJ1-6, the V gene TRBV4-3, with D perhaps TRBD1 (5 bases). Germline CDR1 is LGHNA and CDR2 is YSLEER. Trimming shortened V by 0 bases and J by 8 bases, and 17 bases separated the two germline ends. The CDR3 runs 17 residues. The CDR3 sequence is CASSQEYRRVGHSPLHF. The CDR3 DNA is TGCGCCAGCAGCCAAGAATACCGCAGGGTAGGTCATTCACCCCTCCACTTT.

CDR3 amino acids: CASSLLETQYF. The DNA of the CDR3 is TGCGCCAGCAGCTTGCTGGAGACCCAGTACTTC. The V gene is TRBV5-1, the J gene TRBJ2-5; no clear D gene. Germline V gene data show CDR1 as SGHRS and CDR2 as YFSETQ. The CDR3 consists of 11 residues. The V gene lost 1 base and the J gene lost 5 bases, with 3 bases spanning the gap. Complete variable domain (other parts from reference TRBV5-1 and TRBJ2-5): KAGVTQTPRYLIKTRGQQVTLSCSPISGHRSVSWYQQTPGQGLQFLFEYFSETQRNKGNFPGRFSGRQFSNSRSEMNVSTLELGDSALYLCASSLLETQYFGPGTRLLVL.

The V gene is TRBV19, the J gene TRBJ1-2; 7 nucleotides align to TRBD1. This CDR3 is built from 16 residues. CDR1 is LNHDA and CDR2 is SQIVND in the germline V gene (reference sequence). Germline trimming cut 7 bases from V and 4 bases from J; bases unmatched to any gene: 15. Here the CDR3 reads CASTPPPGQDLYGYTF. Here the CDR3 DNA reads TGTGCCAGTACCCCCCCGCCTGGACAGGACCTCTATGGCTACACCTTC.

The chain recombines TRBV5-6 with TRBJ2-1; 7 bases match TRBD2. The CDR3 contains 17 residues. Germline loops: CDR1 SGHDT, CDR2 YYEEEE. The V gene end was trimmed by 6 bases and the J gene end by 0 bases; junction bases not matched to a gene: 12. CDR3 amino acids: CASNGGRARDSYNEQFF. CDR3 nucleotide sequence: TGTGCCAGCAACGGTGGGAGGGCTCGGGACTCCTACAATGAGCAGTTCTTC. The full variable domain, rest sourced from reference TRBV5-6 and TRBJ2-1, is DAGVTQSPTHLIKTRGQQVTLRCSPKSGHDTVSWYQQALGQGPQFIFQYYEEEERQRGNFPDRFSGHQFPNYSSELNVNALLLGDSALYLCASNGGRARDSYNEQFFGPGTRLTVL.

CDR3 coding DNA: TGTGCCAGCTCCCCTCAGAGGGAGCGCAATCAGCCCCAGCATTTT. Residues: CASSPQRERNQPQHF. V is TRBV18 and J is TRBJ1-5; D not certain. The germline V and J ends were trimmed by 6 bases and 2 bases, with 14 bases remaining between them. CDR3 size: 15 residues. CDR1 KGHSH and CDR2 LQKENI come from the germline V gene.

The rearrangement joins TRBV27 to TRBJ2-1, with TRBD2 identical over 7 bases. Germline V lookup: CDR1 MNHEY, CDR2 SMNVEV (reference sequence). Trimming cost V 4 bases and J 6 bases; bases outside gene matches: 18. The CDR3 is made up of 18 amino acids. CDR3 in amino acids: CASSSIGGGIPLSNEQFF. In DNA form, the CDR3 reads TGTGCCAGCAGTTCCATTGGGGGAGGGATTCCCCTGAGCAATGAGCAGTTCTTC.

The CDR3 bases are TGTGCCAGCAGCCAAGGGGAGGCCTATGGCTACACCTTC. Translation: CASSQGEAYGYTF. The chain uses TRBV4-2 and TRBJ1-2; D gene ambiguous. The CDR3 sequence is 13 residues long. The germline gives CDR1 LGHNA, CDR2 YNFKEQ. Trimming left V 1 base short and J 4 bases short, with 7 bases between.

The rearrangement joins TRBV2 to TRBJ2-7, with a tentative D call TRBD1 (6 bases). The CDR3 covers 17 residues. The ends were cut back, 5 bases at V and 3 bases at J, with 23 bases in the middle. Germline CDR1 reads SNHLY; CDR2 reads FYNNEI. This CDR3 is CASSHTTGNPKFYEQYF. In nucleotides, the CDR3 is TGTGCCAGCAGTCACACGACAGGCAACCCCAAATTCTACGAGCAGTACTTC.

In DNA form, the CDR3 reads TGTGCCAGCAGCTTCGCTGAAGCTTTCTTT. Its protein is CASSFAEAFF. The chain links TRBV7-9 to TRBJ1-1; D gene ambiguous. The CDR3 is made up of 10 amino acids. V lost 3 bases and J 6 bases, leaving 2 bases between the germline ends. The V gene's germline CDR1 is SEHNR and CDR2 FQNEAQ (reference sequence).

The V and J genes are TRBV18 and TRBJ2-3, with D possibly being TRBD1 (6 bases). Germline V lookup: CDR1 KGHSH, CDR2 LQKENI. The CDR3 runs to 16 residues. V lost 3 bases and J 1 base, leaving 14 bases between the germline ends. CDR3 protein: CASSPRTGSRTDTQYF. The CDR3 coding sequence is TGTGCCAGCTCACCTCGTACAGGGTCCCGCACAGATACGCAGTATTTT.

This chain links TRBV11-2 with TRBJ1-2, with 7 nucleotides matching TRBD1. This CDR3 contains 16 residues. J lost 0 bases, V lost 5 bases, and 9 bases had no gene match. The germline CDR1 and CDR2 sequences are SGHAT and FQNNGV. The CDR3 loop is CASSQGSRGSNYGYTF. CDR3 bases: TGTGCCAGCAGCCAAGGGTCCAGGGGGTCTAACTATGGCTACACCTTC.

The chain couples TRBV7-9 to TRBJ2-7, with 7 bases aligning to TRBD1. The germline gives CDR1 SEHNR, CDR2 FQNEAQ (reference sequence). This CDR3 contains 15 residues. Trimming removed 3 bases from V and 0 bases from J; junction bases left unmatched: 5. This chain's CDR3 is CASSLGQKTSYEQYF. The CDR3 nucleotides are TGTGCCAGCAGCTTGGGACAGAAAACCTCCTACGAGCAGTACTTC.

Here the CDR3 reads CASSVGTSEETQYF. The CDR3 coding sequence is TGTGCCAGCAGCGTCGGGACTAGCGAAGAGACCCAGTACTTC. V usage is TRBV5-5 and J usage is TRBJ2-5, with 10 bases lining up with TRBD2. The V and J ends lost 4 bases and 3 bases, in that order; junction bases with no gene match: 3. The CDR3 is 14 residues long. From germline, CDR1 is SGHKS and CDR2 YYEKEE (reference sequence).

The J gene is TRBJ1-4, the V gene TRBV7-6, with D possibly being TRBD1 (5 bases). Trimming removed 6 bases at V and 8 bases at J, with 19 bases between. From germline, CDR1 is SGHVS and CDR2 FNYEAQ. This CDR3 has 15 residues. This CDR3 reads CASSYQGAGWEKLFF. CDR3 nucleotides: TGTGCCAGCAGTTATCAAGGGGCTGGGTGGGAAAAACTGTTTTTT.

The chain employs TRBV30 and TRBJ2-2; TRBD2 might be the D (6 bases). This CDR3 has 16 residues. Germline CDR1 and CDR2: GTSNPN and SVGIG (reference sequence). V was clipped by 6 bases and J by 4 bases, with 21 bases between them. CDR3 sequence: CACFFRRAGGTGELFF. DNA of the CDR3: TGTGCCTGTTTTTTTAGGAGGGCTGGGGGCACCGGGGAGCTGTTTTTT.

The genes are TRBV27 and TRBJ1-2; no clear D. The CDR3 covers 13 residues. Germline V CDR1 and CDR2: MNHEY, SMNVEV (reference sequence). V was pared by 5 bases and J by 5 bases, with 12 bases between. The CDR3, as DNA: TGTGCCAGCAGTCCCCGGGGAGGGTATGGCTACACCTTC. Protein product: CASSPRGGYGYTF.

The chain combines TRBV2 with TRBJ1-1, with TRBD1 matching over 9 bases. This CDR3 has 16 amino acids. The germline CDR1 and CDR2 sequences are SNHLY and FYNNEI. The ends lost 0 bases at V and 5 bases at J; junction bases unmatched: 7. The CDR3 reads CASSEAQGTGRTEAFF. The CDR3 DNA reads TGTGCCAGCAGTGAAGCGCAGGGGACAGGGAGGACTGAAGCTTTCTTT.